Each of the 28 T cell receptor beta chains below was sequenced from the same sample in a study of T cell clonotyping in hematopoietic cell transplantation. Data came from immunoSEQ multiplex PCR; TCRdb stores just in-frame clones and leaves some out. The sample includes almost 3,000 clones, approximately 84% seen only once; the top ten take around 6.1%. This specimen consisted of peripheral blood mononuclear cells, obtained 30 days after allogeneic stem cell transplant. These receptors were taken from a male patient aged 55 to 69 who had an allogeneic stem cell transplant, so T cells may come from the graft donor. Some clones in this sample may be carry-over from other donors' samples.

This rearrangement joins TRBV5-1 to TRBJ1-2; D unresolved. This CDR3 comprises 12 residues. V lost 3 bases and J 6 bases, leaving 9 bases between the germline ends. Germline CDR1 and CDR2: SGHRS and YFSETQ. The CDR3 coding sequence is TGCGCCAGCAGCTCGCAAGGCGATGGCTACACCTTC. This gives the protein CASSSQGDGYTF.

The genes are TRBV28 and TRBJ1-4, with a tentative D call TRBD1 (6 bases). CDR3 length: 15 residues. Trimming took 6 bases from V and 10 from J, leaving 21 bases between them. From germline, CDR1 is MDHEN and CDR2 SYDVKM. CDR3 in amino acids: CASSNYRESLRKLFF. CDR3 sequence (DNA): TGTGCCAGCAGCAATTACAGGGAATCCCTCCGAAAACTGTTTTTT.

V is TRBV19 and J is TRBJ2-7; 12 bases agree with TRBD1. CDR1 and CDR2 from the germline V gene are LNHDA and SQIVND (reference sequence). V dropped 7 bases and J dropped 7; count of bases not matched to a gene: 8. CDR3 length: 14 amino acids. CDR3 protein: CASTPGQGANEQYF. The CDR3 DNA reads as TGTGCCAGTACTCCGGGACAGGGGGCTAATGAGCAGTACTTC.

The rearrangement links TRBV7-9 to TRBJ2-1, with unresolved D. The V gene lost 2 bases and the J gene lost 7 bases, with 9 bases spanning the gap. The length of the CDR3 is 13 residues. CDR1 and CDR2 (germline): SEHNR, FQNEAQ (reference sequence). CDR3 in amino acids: CASSLIRGNEQFF. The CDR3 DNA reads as TGTGCCAGCAGCTTAATCCGTGGTAATGAGCAGTTCTTC.

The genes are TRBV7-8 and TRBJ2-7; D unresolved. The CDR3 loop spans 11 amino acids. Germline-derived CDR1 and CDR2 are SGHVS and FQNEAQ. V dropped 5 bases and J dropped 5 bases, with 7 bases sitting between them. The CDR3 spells CASSPRDEQYF. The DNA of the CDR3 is TGTGCCAGCAGCCCGCGCGACGAGCAGTACTTC.

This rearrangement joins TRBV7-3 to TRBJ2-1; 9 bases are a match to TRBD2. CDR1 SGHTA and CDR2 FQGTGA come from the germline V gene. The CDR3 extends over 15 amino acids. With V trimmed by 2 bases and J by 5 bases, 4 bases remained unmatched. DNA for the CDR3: TGTGCCAGCAGCTTACTTAGCGGGAGTGACAATGAGCAGTTCTTC. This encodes CASSLLSGSDNEQFF.

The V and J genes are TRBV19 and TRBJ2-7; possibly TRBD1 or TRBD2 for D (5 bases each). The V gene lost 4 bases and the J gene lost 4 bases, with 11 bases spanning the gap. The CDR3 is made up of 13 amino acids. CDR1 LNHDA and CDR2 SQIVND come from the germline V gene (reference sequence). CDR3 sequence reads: CASSRGAGYEQYF. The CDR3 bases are TGTGCCAGTAGTAGAGGGGCGGGTTACGAGCAGTACTTC. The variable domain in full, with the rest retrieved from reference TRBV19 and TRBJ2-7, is DGGITQSPKYLFRKEGQNVTLSCEQNLNHDAMYWYRQDPGQGLRLIYYSQIVNDFQKGDIAEGYSVSREKKESFPLTVTSAQKNPTAFYLCASSRGAGYEQYFGPGTRLTVT.

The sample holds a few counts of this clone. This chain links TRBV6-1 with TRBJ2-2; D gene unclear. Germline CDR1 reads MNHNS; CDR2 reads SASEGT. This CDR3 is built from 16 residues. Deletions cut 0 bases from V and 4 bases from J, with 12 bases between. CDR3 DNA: TGTGCCAGCAGTGAAGCGACGGGTCAGAGCACCGGGGAGCTGTTTTTT. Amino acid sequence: CASSEATGQSTGELFF.

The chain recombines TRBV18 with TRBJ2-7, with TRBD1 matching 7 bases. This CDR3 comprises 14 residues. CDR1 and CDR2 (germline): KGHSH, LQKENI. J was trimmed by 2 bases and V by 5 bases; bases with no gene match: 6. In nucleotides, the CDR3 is TGTGCCAGCTCAAACCGGGACAGCACCTACGAGCAGTACTTC. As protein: CASSNRDSTYEQYF.

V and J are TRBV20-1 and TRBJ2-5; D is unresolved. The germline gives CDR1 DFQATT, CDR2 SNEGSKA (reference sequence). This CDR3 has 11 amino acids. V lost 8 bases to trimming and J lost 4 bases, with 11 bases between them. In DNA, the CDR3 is TGCAGTTGCGACCCAGGAGAGACCCAGTACTTC. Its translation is CSCDPGETQYF.

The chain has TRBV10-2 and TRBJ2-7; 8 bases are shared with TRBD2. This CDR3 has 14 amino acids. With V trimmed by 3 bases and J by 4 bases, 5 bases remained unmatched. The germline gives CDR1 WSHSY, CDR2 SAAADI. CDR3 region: CASSDSGSGYEQYF. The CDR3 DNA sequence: TGCGCCAGCAGTGACAGCGGGAGCGGGTACGAGCAGTACTTC.

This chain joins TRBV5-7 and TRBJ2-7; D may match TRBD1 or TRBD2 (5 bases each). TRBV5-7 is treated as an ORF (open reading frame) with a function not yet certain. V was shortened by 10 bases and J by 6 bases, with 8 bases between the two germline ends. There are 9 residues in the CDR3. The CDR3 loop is CAVRGEQYF. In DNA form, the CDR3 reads TGTGCCGTGAGGGGCGAGCAGTACTTC.

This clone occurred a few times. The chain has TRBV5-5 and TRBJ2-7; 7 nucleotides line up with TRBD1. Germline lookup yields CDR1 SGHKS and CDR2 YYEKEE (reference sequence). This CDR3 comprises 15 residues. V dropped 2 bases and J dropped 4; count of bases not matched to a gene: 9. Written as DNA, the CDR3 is TGTGCCAGCAGCTTTAGTCCGGGACAGTGGTACGAGCAGTACTTC. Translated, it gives CASSFSPGQWYEQYF.

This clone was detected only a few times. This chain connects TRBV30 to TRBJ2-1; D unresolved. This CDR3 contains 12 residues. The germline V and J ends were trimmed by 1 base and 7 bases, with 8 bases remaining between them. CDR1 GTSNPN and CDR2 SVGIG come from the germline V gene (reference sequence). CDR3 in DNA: TGTGCCTGGAGTGGGCGCCCAAATGAGCAGTTCTTC. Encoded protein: CAWSGRPNEQFF.

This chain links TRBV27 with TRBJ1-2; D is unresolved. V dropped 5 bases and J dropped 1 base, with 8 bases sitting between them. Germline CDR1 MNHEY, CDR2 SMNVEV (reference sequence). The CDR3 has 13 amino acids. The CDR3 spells CASSRVFNYGYTF. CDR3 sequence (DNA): TGTGCCAGCAGTCGAGTATTTAACTATGGCTACACCTTC.

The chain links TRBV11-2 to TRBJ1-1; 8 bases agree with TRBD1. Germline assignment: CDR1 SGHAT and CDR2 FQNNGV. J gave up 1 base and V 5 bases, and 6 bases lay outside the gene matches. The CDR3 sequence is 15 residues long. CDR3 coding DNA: TGTGCCAGCAGCCAACTGGACAGGGCGAACACTGAAGCTTTCTTT. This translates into CASSQLDRANTEAFF.

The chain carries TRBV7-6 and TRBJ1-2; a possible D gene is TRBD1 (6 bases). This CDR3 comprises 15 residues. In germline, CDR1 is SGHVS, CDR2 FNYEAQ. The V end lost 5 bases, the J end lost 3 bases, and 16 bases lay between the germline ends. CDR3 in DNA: TGTGCCAGCAGCCCCCTTGAGGGGGGGCACTATGGCTACACCTTC. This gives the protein CASSPLEGGHYGYTF.

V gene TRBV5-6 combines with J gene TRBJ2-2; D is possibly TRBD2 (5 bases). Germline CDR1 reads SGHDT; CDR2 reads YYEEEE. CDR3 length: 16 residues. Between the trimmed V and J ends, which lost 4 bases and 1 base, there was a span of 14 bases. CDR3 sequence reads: CASSSPLAGNTGELFF. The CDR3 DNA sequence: TGTGCCAGCAGCAGTCCTCTAGCCGGGAACACCGGGGAGCTGTTTTTT.

The chain's CDR3 is CASSWGQGMNTEAFF. The CDR3 DNA sequence: TGTGCCAGCAGCTGGGGACAGGGAATGAACACTGAAGCTTTCTTT. V and J are TRBV7-9 and TRBJ1-1, with 9 nucleotides matching TRBD1. With 4 bases clipped from V and 0 bases from J, the junction kept 3 bases outside the gene matches. CDR3 length: 15 amino acids. Germline CDR1 and CDR2: SEHNR and FQNEAQ (reference sequence).

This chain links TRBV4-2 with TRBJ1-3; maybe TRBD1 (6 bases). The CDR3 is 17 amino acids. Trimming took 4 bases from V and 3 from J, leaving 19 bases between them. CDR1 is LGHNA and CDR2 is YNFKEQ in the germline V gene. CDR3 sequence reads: CASSPTIGQPLGNTIYF. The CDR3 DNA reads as TGTGCCAGCAGCCCTACAATAGGACAGCCTCTTGGAAACACCATATATTTT.

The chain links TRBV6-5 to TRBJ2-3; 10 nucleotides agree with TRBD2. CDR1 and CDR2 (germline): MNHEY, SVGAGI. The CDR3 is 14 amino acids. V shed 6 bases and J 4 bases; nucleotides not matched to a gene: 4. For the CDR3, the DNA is TGTGCCAGCAGCCCTAGCGGGAGTTCAGATACGCAGTATTTT. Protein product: CASSPSGSSDTQYF.

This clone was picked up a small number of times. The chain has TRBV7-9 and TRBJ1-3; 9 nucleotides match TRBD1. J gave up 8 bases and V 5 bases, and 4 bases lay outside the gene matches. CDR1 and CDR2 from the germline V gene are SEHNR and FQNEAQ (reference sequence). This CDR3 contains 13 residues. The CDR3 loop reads CASSEGQGDTIYF. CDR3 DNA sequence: TGTGCCAGCAGCGAGGGACAGGGCGACACCATATATTTT.

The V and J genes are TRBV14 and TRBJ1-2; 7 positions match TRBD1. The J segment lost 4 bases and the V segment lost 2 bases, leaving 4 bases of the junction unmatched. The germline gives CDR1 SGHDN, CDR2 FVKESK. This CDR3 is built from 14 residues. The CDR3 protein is CASSQTRQGYGYTF. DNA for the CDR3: TGTGCCAGCAGCCAAACGAGACAGGGCTATGGCTACACCTTC. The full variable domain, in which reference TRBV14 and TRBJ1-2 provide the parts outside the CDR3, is EAGVTQFPSHSVIEKGQTVTLRCDPISGHDNLYWYRRVMGKEIKFLLHFVKESKQDESGMPNNRFLAERTGGTYSTLKVQPAELEDSGVYFCASSQTRQGYGYTFGSGTRLTVV.

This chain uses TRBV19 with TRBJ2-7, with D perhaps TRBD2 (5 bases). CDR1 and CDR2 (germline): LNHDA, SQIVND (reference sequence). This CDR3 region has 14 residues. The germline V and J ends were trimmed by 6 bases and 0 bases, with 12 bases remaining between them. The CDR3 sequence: CASRRAAGSYEQYF. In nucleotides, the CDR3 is TGTGCCAGTAGGAGGGCAGCCGGCTCCTACGAGCAGTACTTC.

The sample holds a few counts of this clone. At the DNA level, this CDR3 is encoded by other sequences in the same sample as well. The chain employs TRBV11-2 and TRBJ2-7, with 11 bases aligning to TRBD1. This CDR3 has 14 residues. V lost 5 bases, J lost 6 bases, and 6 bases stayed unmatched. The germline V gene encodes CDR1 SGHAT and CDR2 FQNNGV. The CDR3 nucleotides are TGTGCCAGCAGCCTCGGGACAGGGGGGCTCGAGCAGTACTTC. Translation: CASSLGTGGLEQYF.

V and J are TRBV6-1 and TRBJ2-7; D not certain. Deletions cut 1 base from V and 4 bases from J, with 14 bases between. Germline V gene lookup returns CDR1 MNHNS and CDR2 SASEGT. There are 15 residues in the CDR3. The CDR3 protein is CASSEEGDLTYEQYF. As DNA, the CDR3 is TGTGCCAGCAGTGAAGAAGGCGATCTGACGTACGAGCAGTACTTC.

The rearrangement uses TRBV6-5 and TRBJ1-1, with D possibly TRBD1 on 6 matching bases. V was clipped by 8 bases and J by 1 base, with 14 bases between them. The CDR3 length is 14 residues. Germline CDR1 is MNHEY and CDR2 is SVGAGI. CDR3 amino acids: CASLGRGKNTEAFF. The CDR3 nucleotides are TGTGCCAGCTTGGGTAGGGGGAAGAACACTGAAGCTTTCTTT.

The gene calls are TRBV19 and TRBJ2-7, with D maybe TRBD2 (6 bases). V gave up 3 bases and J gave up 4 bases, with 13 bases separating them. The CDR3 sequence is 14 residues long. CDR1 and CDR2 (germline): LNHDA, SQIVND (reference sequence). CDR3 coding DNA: TGTGCCAGTAGTATGGGACTGGAATCATACGAGCAGTACTTC. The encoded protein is CASSMGLESYEQYF.